Following are 21 T cell receptor beta chains from one sample sequenced in a study of blood T cell repertoires in COVID-19. Profiling relied on immunoSEQ multiplex PCR, and the TCRdb table lists in-frame clones only, not all of them. This table holds approximately 300,000 clones, about 92% found once. Sequencing was done on a sample of PBMCs or T cells enriched from blood (not recorded which). The receptors were sampled from a woman aged 25 to 39 who had recovered from COVID-19.

The chain joins TRBV3-1 (or the pseudogene TRBV3-2) to TRBJ1-4; maybe TRBD1 (5 bases). The CDR3 contains 13 residues. CDR1 is LGHDT, CDR2 YNNKEL, per germline (reference sequence). V was pared by 8 bases and J by 8 bases, with 15 bases between. The CDR3 here is CASRGRFGEKLFF. Here the CDR3 DNA reads TGTGCCAGCCGGGGGAGGTTCGGCGAAAAACTGTTTTTT.

The chain couples TRBV2 to TRBJ2-7; D might be TRBD2 (6 bases). In germline, CDR1 is SNHLY, CDR2 FYNNEI. V lost 4 bases and J 6 bases, leaving 16 bases between the germline ends. This CDR3 has 14 amino acids. Here the CDR3 reads CASSGRRRDGEQYF. The CDR3 DNA follows: TGTGCCAGCAGTGGGCGGAGGCGGGATGGCGAGCAGTACTTC.

This clone has just one count. This rearrangement joins TRBV28 to TRBJ2-6; D remains ambiguous. Germline-derived CDR1 and CDR2 are MDHEN and SYDVKM. V was cut by 9 bases and J by 0 bases, with 3 bases left in between. CDR3 length: 12 residues. CDR3 loop: CASYSGANVLTF. The CDR3 region has the DNA TGTGCCAGTTACTCTGGGGCCAACGTCCTGACTTTC.

The chain couples TRBV4-2 to TRBJ2-7; 9 bases match TRBD1. V dropped 4 bases and J dropped 6; count of bases not matched to a gene: 10. Germline CDR1 reads LGHNA; CDR2 reads YNFKEQ. This CDR3 contains 15 residues. CDR3 sequence: CASSPPGQGSGEQYF. The CDR3, as DNA: TGTGCCAGCAGCCCGCCCGGACAGGGGTCCGGCGAGCAGTACTTC.

This clone was picked up a small number of times. The genes are TRBV11-2 and TRBJ1-1; D is possibly TRBD1 (5 bases). V gave up 6 bases and J gave up 4 bases, with 18 bases separating them. Germline V gives CDR1 SGHAT, CDR2 FQNNGV. CDR3 length: 15 residues. The CDR3 sequence is CASSPPPTGRTEAFF. The CDR3 DNA follows: TGTGCCAGCAGTCCCCCTCCCACAGGACGCACTGAAGCTTTCTTT.

The CDR3 here is CASSLGTGGARGYTF. CDR3 nucleotides: TGTGCCAGCAGTTTAGGGACAGGGGGCGCGAGGGGCTACACCTTC. The V call is TRBV28, the J call TRBJ1-2; 12 bases are a match to TRBD1. Germline-derived CDR1 and CDR2 are MDHEN and SYDVKM. The CDR3 is 15 residues long. Trimming took 2 bases from V and 8 from J; bases not matched to a gene: 6.

V gene TRBV28 combines with J gene TRBJ2-7; no reliable D call. The CDR3 is 14 amino acids. With 3 bases removed from V and 8 bases from J, the gap between germline ends came to 17 bases. Germline V gene sequence: CDR1 MDHEN, CDR2 SYDVKM. CDR3 in amino acids: CASSFENSLRKQYF. Written as DNA, the CDR3 is TGTGCCAGCAGTTTTGAGAACAGCTTACGGAAGCAGTACTTC.

In regard to this clone: Germline and junction disagree at one end, which may indicate a read error. The rearrangement uses TRBV4-3 and TRBJ2-7; 7 bases align to TRBD2. Per the germline V gene, CDR1 is LGHNA and CDR2 is YSLEER. The CDR3 spans 12 residues. The chain's CDR3 is CASISRDYAQYF. CDR3 bases: TGCGCCAGCATTTCCCGGGACTACGCGCAGTACTTC.

The chain employs TRBV5-1 and TRBJ2-7, with 12 bases fitting TRBD2. Germline CDR1 and CDR2: SGHRS and YFSETQ. This CDR3 spans 17 amino acids. The junction had 7 bases not matched to a gene; V was cut back by 1 base and J by 2 bases. CDR3 nucleotide sequence: TGCGCCAGCAGCTTGTCTAGCGGGAGGGCCTACCCCTACGAGCAGTACTTC. Protein product: CASSLSSGRAYPYEQYF.

This clone occurred once. This rearrangement joins TRBV2 to TRBJ1-6; TRBD1 might be the D (6 bases). The CDR3 is 15 amino acids. Trimming stripped 1 base from V and 9 bases from J, with 13 bases between. Per the germline V gene, CDR1 is SNHLY and CDR2 is FYNNEI. The CDR3 sequence: CASSEGRQGSSPLHF. The CDR3, as DNA: TGTGCCAGCAGTGAAGGTCGTCAGGGGAGTTCACCCCTCCACTTT.

The chain is built from TRBV4-1 and TRBJ2-5, with a weak D call TRBD2 (5 bases). Trimming took 1 base from V and 5 from J, leaving 14 bases between them. Germline V CDR1 and CDR2: MGHRA, YSYEKL. The CDR3 spans 15 residues. CDR3 sequence reads: CASSQAASLGETQYF. CDR3 sequence (DNA): TGCGCCAGCAGCCAAGCAGCTAGCCTCGGGGAGACCCAGTACTTC.

This chain links TRBV5-6 with TRBJ1-1; no reliable D call. This CDR3 is 14 amino acids long. Per the germline V gene, CDR1 is SGHDT and CDR2 is YYEEEE. The germline V and J ends were trimmed by 0 bases and 1 base, with 7 bases remaining between them. In DNA, the CDR3 is TGTGCCAGCAGCTTGGAACACCCGAACACTGAAGCTTTCTTT. It specifies CASSLEHPNTEAFF.

The CDR3 sequence: CASSLWPPGEQYF. The CDR3 bases are TGTGCCAGCAGCTTGTGGCCGCCGGGCGAGCAGTACTTC. V gene TRBV5-4 combines with J gene TRBJ2-7; D remains unclear. Germline CDR1 SGHNT, CDR2 YYREEE (reference sequence). The CDR3 sequence is 13 residues long. With 1 base removed from V and 6 bases from J, the gap between germline ends came to 11 bases.

The chain carries TRBV11-2 and TRBJ2-7, with D possibly matching TRBD2 (6 bases). Germline V gene sequence: CDR1 SGHAT, CDR2 FQNNGV. The CDR3 runs 14 residues. V was shortened by 4 bases and J by 9 bases, with 19 bases between the two germline ends. The CDR3 nucleotides are TGTGCCAGCAGCTACCAGGGTGGGGGGAGAGGGCAGTACTTC. The encoded protein is CASSYQGGGRGQYF.

This rearrangement joins TRBV3-1 (or the pseudogene TRBV3-2) to TRBJ2-1; 7 bases are a match to TRBD2. V lost 0 bases, J lost 3 bases, and 5 bases stayed unmatched. The CDR3 length is 16 residues. Germline CDR1 and CDR2: LGHDT and YNNKEL (reference sequence). CDR3 DNA: TGTGCCAGCAGCCAAGACCCCGGGGGGTTCTACAATGAGCAGTTCTTC. Residues: CASSQDPGGFYNEQFF.

This chain uses TRBV21-1 with TRBJ1-2; whether TRBD1, the table's D call, matches the DNA was not checked. TRBV21-1 is a recognized pseudogene. This CDR3 has 18 amino acids. CDR3 nucleotide sequence: TGTGCCAGCAGCAAAGGCACCGGGACAGGGGGTCGGGGCTATGGCTACACCTTC. Its protein product is CASSKGTGTGGRGYGYTF.

Details on this clone: A read error may account for a junction end that differs from germline. V gene TRBV7-7 combines with J gene TRBJ2-2; D possibly corresponds to TRBD2 (5 bases). The germline gives CDR1 SSHAT, CDR2 FNYEAQ (reference sequence). The CDR3 sequence is 13 residues long. In nucleotides, the CDR3 is TGTGCTAGCAGCCGCTCGGGGTCCGGGGAGCTGTTTTTT. Translation gives CASSRSGSGELFF. Full variable domain (rest looked up from reference TRBV7-7 and TRBJ2-2): GAGVSQSPRYKVTKRGQDVTLRCDPISSHATLYWYQQALGQGPEFLTYFNYEAQPDKSGLPSDRFSAERPEGSISTLTIQRTEQRDSAMYRCASSRSGSGELFFGEGSRLTVL.

This clone has a single count. V gene TRBV27 combines with J gene TRBJ2-7, with 9 bases matching TRBD1. Germline values: CDR1 MNHEY, CDR2 SMNVEV (reference sequence). Germline trimming cut 4 bases from V and 2 bases from J; bases unmatched to any gene: 9. The CDR3 is 16 residues long. CDR3 in DNA: TGTGCCAGCAGTTGGGACCGGGACAGGGAGGCCTACGAGCAGTACTTC. Its protein is CASSWDRDREAYEQYF.

This chain uses TRBV24-1 with TRBJ2-1, with 7 positions matching TRBD1. CDR1 is KGHDR and CDR2 is SFDVKD in the germline V gene. The CDR3 runs 17 residues. V was clipped by 3 bases and J by 5 bases; unmatched bases: 12. The CDR3 reads CATSDRAFGTVHNEQFF. The CDR3 nucleotides are TGTGCCACCAGTGATCGGGCATTCGGGACAGTTCACAATGAGCAGTTCTTC.

The V call is TRBV2, the J call TRBJ1-5; 10 positions agree with TRBD1. The CDR3 is 15 amino acids. Germline CDR1 SNHLY, CDR2 FYNNEI. J gave up 6 bases and V 6 bases, and 8 bases lay outside the gene matches. The CDR3 DNA reads as TGTGCCAGCAGCCCAAGGACAGGGGGAGGTCAGCCCCAGCATTTT. It codes for CASSPRTGGGQPQHF.

This chain links TRBV19 with TRBJ2-1, with D unclear. Trimming removed 3 bases at V and 7 bases at J, with 4 bases between. Germline CDR1 is LNHDA and CDR2 is SQIVND (reference sequence). This CDR3 is built from 11 residues. DNA of the CDR3: TGTGCCAGTAGTATCCTAAATGAGCAGTTCTTC. Translating it yields CASSILNEQFF.